The clone carrying this T cell receptor (beta chain) appeared once. V lost 5 bases and J lost 8, with 13 bases in between. The germline gives CDR1 SGHAT, CDR2 FQNNGV. The CDR3 has 13 residues. The data were taken from a study of blood T cell repertoires in COVID-19. Background on the study: PBMCs, B-cell-depleted T cells, or T cells provided the cDNA or gDNA that made up the material.

This table comes from immunoSEQ multiplex PCR, and its TCRdb copy is limited to in-frame clones, with some not included. The profile shows some 150,000 clones, 80% to 85% of them singletons. The sequencing sample was made of peripheral blood. The receptor was derived from a human donor in a cohort sampled during active COVID-19. The J gene is TRBJ2-1, the V gene TRBV11-2, with a tentative D call TRBD1 (6 bases). The CDR3 loop reads CASSVTGTYEQFF. Written as DNA, the CDR3 is TGTGCCAGCAGCGTAACAGGGACCTATGAGCAGTTCTTC.